This T cell receptor beta chain originates from a study of T cell repertoires in cytomegalovirus infection. Study summary: Public TCR beta signatures indicated both CMV infection and matching HLA type. Overall study findings and caveats: In two of eight donors, the top clonotype was HLA-C-restricted CMV-specific. Summed public TCR beta family frequency identified CMV carriers bearing the relevant HLA.

On this clonotype itself: Its target is unknown.

TCRdb re-called the reads through MiXCR, storing one row per CDR3 protein. The sample comprises around 750,000 distinct CDR3 sequences, 30% to 35% of which are singletons, and over 10% rests with the top ten. Germline V gene lookup returns CDR1 MNHEY and CDR2 SMNVEV (reference sequence). The CDR3 loop spans 14 amino acids. V lost 6 bases to trimming and J lost 4 bases; unmatched junction nucleotides: 8. Sequenced here: cultured CD8+ T cells from PBMCs, sampled from culture after CMV antigen stimulation. The source of this sequence is a human donor in good health (CMV status not recorded). Some clones in this sample may be carry-over from other donors' samples. This sequence joins TRBV27 and TRBJ1-1; 7 bases align to TRBD1. In DNA, the CDR3 is TGTGCCAGCAGCCAGGGGGGTTGGGGCACTGAAGCTTTCTTT. The encoded protein is CASSQGGWGTEAFF.